A selection of T cell receptor beta chains follows, all from one sample in a study of shared clonotypes between healthy human individuals. The method was immunoSEQ multiplex PCR; TCRdb's version includes in-frame clones alone and lacks a portion of them. The data show some 1 million clones, about 75% seen once. Sequenced: memory CD4+ T cells sorted from blood. These receptors originate from a man aged 18 to 30 in good health. The CDR3 runs from the conserved cysteine through the conserved F or W. Fields, in order: clone size, V gene, D gene, J gene, CDR3 DNA, CDR3 protein. The D gene is left open where the match is weak. Size is omitted from some rows. Given values are once, few, many or a class for expanded clones.

.	TRBV5-6	TRBD1	TRBJ2-5	TGTGCCAGCAGCTTGGAGAGGGGGCGAGAAGAGACCCAGTACTTC	CASSLERGREETQYF
.	TRBV6-6	.	TRBJ1-1	TGTGCCAGCAGAATCGACAGACAGAACACTGAAGCTTTCTTT	CASRIDRQNTEAFF
.	TRBV4-3	.	TRBJ2-6	TGCGCCAGCAGCCGAATGGACGGGCCCAAATCTGGGGCCAACGTCCTGACTTTC	CASSRMDGPKSGANVLTF
.	TRBV5-1	TRBD2	TRBJ2-3	TGCGCCAGCAGCTTGGGGACTAGCGGGGCCGAGGATACGCAGTATTTT	CASSLGTSGAEDTQYF
.	TRBV4-1	.	TRBJ1-2	TGCGCCAGCAGCCTCCAGGACAGTGGCCGCTATGGCTACACCTTC	CASSLQDSGRYGYTF
.	TRBV7-2	.	TRBJ2-5	TGTGCCAGCAGCTTAGGGGGTGGGTGGGAGACCCAGTACTTC	CASSLGGGWETQYF
.	TRBV5-8	.	TRBJ1-2	TGTGCCAGCAGCCCGAGATTGACGGTGAACTATGGCTACACCTTC	CASSPRLTVNYGYTF
.	TRBV2	.	TRBJ2-1	TGTGCCAGCAGTCCCCTCAGGGGTGACAATGAGCAGTTCTTC	CASSPLRGDNEQFF
few	TRBV18	.	TRBJ1-1	TGTGCCAGCTCACCGGGGCAGAACACTGAAGCTTTCTTT	CASSPGQNTEAFF
.	TRBV9	.	TRBJ1-3	TGTGCCAGCAGCGTCTACGGGAGCTCTGGAAACACCATATATTTT	CASSVYGSSGNTIYF
.	TRBV11-2	.	TRBJ2-1	TGTGCCAGCAGCTTGTGGGGCGGGCAGGATGAGCAGTTCTTC	CASSLWGGQDEQFF
few	TRBV5-1	TRBD2	TRBJ2-3	TGCGCCAGCAGCACCGGACTAGCGGTAAACACAGATACGCAGTATTTT	CASSTGLAVNTDTQYF
.	TRBV11-1	TRBD1	TRBJ2-2	TGTGCCAGCAGCTCCCAGGGGGCCGGTACCGGGGAGCTGTTTTTT	CASSSQGAGTGELFF
.	TRBV9	.	TRBJ2-1	TGTGCCAGCAGCGCGACAGGGACTCCTTACAATGAGCAGTTCTTC	CASSATGTPYNEQFF
.	TRBV5-6	.	TRBJ1-3	TGTGCCAGCAGCTTGGGCAGGGGTGGAAACACCATATATTTT	CASSLGRGGNTIYF
.	TRBV28	.	TRBJ1-2	TGTGCCAGCAGTCTCAGGGGTGTAGGCTACACCTTC	CASSLRGVGYTF
few	TRBV7-2	.	TRBJ2-7	TGTGCCAGCAGCAAAGGGGGGACCTACGAGCAGTACTTC	CASSKGGTYEQYF
.	TRBV19	.	TRBJ1-2	TGTGCCAGTAGTCCTAAGGACAGTCTGAATCTCTACACCTTC	CASSPKDSLNLYTF
.	TRBV30	TRBD1	TRBJ1-2	TGTGCCTGGGGGACAGCGACCAACTATGGCTACACCTTC	CAWGTATNYGYTF
.	TRBV9	TRBD2	TRBJ2-7	TGTGCCAGCAGCGTTACCGGGACTAGCGGGACCTACGAGCAGTACTTC	CASSVTGTSGTYEQYF
few	TRBV19	TRBD2	TRBJ2-7	TGTGCCAGTAAGGAGAAGGGAGGGTCCTACGAGCAGTACTTC	CASKEKGGSYEQYF
.	TRBV6-1	.	TRBJ1-4	TGTGCCAGCAGTGAACAGCTAAATGAAAAACTGTTTTTT	CASSEQLNEKLFF
.	TRBV7-9	TRBD1	TRBJ2-5	TGTGCCAGCAGCCCAAGGGGTGCAGGGGGCGATGAGACCCAGTACTTC	CASSPRGAGGDETQYF
.	TRBV7-2	.	TRBJ2-1	TGTGCCAGCAGCCAAGGACTTCTCTCCTACAATGAGCAGTTCTTC	CASSQGLLSYNEQFF
many	TRBV19	TRBD2	TRBJ2-5	TGTGCCAGTAGTATAGCCGTGACTAGCGGGGGGGCGAAGACCCAGTACTTC	CASSIAVTSGGAKTQYF
.	TRBV4-1	.	TRBJ2-2	TGCGCCAGCAGCCAGGCACACCTCACCGGGGAGCTGTTTTTT	CASSQAHLTGELFF
.	TRBV5-6	.	TRBJ1-2	TGTGCCAGCAGCACCGGGACCGGGGGGCGCCCGGCTGGCTACACCTTC	CASSTGTGGRPAGYTF
.	TRBV6-1	TRBD1	TRBJ1-6	TGTGCCAGCAAAGTACAGGGGGAGAATTCACCCCTCCACTTT	CASKVQGENSPLHF
.	TRBV25-1	.	TRBJ1-2	TGTGCCAGCAATGACGTGGGTGGCTACACCTTC	CASNDVGGYTF
.	TRBV25-1	.	TRBJ1-6	TGTGCCAGCACTTCCGGGACGGGAAATTCACCCCTCCACTTT	CASTSGTGNSPLHF
.	TRBV19	.	TRBJ2-2	TGTGCCAGTAACTCTAGCCCCGGAGGAACGAACACCGGGGAGCTGTTTTTT	CASNSSPGGTNTGELFF
once	TRBV10-3	TRBD2	TRBJ2-3	TGTGCCATCACCGATGGGGGGGGAGGCACAGATACGCAGTATTTT	CAITDGGGGTDTQYF
.	TRBV5-4	TRBD1	TRBJ1-5	TGTGCCAGCAGCTTCGGGGACAGGCGACAGCCCCAGCATTTT	CASSFGDRRQPQHF
.	TRBV14	.	TRBJ2-1	TGTGCCAGCAGCCAAGAGGCGGTAAGAGAGAGACTGTTCTTC	CASSQEAVRERLFF
.	TRBV19	TRBD2	TRBJ2-5	TGTGCCAGTAGTATAGCGGGGGGGCAAGAGACCCAGTACTTC	CASSIAGGQETQYF
.	TRBV5-1	.	TRBJ1-5	TGCGCCAGCAGCTTGGGAGGTTCTTATAGCAATCAGCCCCAGCATTTT	CASSLGGSYSNQPQHF